A selection of T cell receptor beta chains follows, all from one sample in a study of blood T cell repertoires in COVID-19. Clones were read by immunoSEQ multiplex PCR, and TCRdb kept only the in-frame ones, dropping some. The profile shows around 67,000 clones, about 83% of them singletons. The source material was peripheral blood. Receptor source: a man aged 65 to 79 with acute or convalescent COVID-19. CDR3s include the opening cysteine and the closing phenylalanine or tryptophan.

j_call: TRBJ1-5; v_call: TRBV7-9; cdr3_aa: CASSPTAAGNQPQHF
j_call: TRBJ1-2; v_call: TRBV11-2; cdr3_aa: CASSPAPGQTDGYTF
j_call: TRBJ2-7; v_call: TRBV18; cdr3_aa: CASSESSYEQYF
j_call: TRBJ1-6; v_call: TRBV5-6; cdr3_aa: CASSSPPFPAPLHF
j_call: TRBJ2-3; v_call: TRBV5-1; cdr3_aa: CASSPGVGGTDTQYF
j_call: TRBJ2-1; v_call: TRBV7-2; cdr3_aa: CASNPSPSGRQNNEQFF
j_call: TRBJ1-6; v_call: TRBV6-5; cdr3_aa: CASRVSRVNSPLHF
j_call: TRBJ1-2; v_call: TRBV30; cdr3_aa: CAWSGAGGYTF
j_call: TRBJ2-2; v_call: TRBV29-1; cdr3_aa: CSVRRGLGELFF
j_call: TRBJ2-6; v_call: TRBV7-3; cdr3_aa: CASRPGGSGANVLTF
j_call: TRBJ2-3; v_call: TRBV11-2; cdr3_aa: CASSSRTSGGHTQYF
j_call: TRBJ2-2; v_call: TRBV5-1; cdr3_aa: CASSLAQGVTGELFF
j_call: TRBJ1-2; v_call: TRBV29-1; cdr3_aa: CSVEDSGVGGYTF
j_call: TRBJ2-5; v_call: TRBV27; cdr3_aa: CASGGQVRPETQYF
j_call: TRBJ2-6; v_call: TRBV5-6; cdr3_aa: CASSLGTGAGANVLTF
j_call: TRBJ2-7; v_call: TRBV5-6; cdr3_aa: CASSLAIQVYTYEQYF
j_call: TRBJ1-2; v_call: TRBV10-3; cdr3_aa: CAISEGGYYGYTF